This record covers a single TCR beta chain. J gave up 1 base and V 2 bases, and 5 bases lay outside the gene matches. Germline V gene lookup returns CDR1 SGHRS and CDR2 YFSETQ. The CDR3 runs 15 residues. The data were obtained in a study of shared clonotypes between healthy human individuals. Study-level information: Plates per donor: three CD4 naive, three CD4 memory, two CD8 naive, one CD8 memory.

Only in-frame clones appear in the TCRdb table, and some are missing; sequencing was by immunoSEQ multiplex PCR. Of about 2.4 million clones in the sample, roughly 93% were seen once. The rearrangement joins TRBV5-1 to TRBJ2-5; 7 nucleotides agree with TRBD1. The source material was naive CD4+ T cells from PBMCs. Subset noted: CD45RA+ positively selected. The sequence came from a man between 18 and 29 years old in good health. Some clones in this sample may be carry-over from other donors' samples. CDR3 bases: TGCGCCAGCAGCTTCGACAGGGCGATCCAAGAGACCCAGTACTTC. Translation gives CASSFDRAIQETQYF.